This T cell receptor beta chain is from a study of blood T cell repertoires in COVID-19. The method was immunoSEQ multiplex PCR; TCRdb's version includes in-frame clones alone and lacks a portion of them. The sample has about 160,000 clones, around 87% seen once. CDR1 and CDR2 from the germline V gene are MGHDK and SYGVNS. V was shortened by 7 bases and J by 0 bases, with 9 bases between the two germline ends. This CDR3 is 13 amino acids long. This chain links TRBV25-1 with TRBJ1-1, with D possibly matching TRBD1 (6 bases). The sample consisted of PBMCs or T cells enriched from blood (not recorded which). The clonotype originates from a woman between 45 and 60 years old who had recovered from COVID-19. The CDR3 DNA reads as TGTGCCAGCACTGGGACACTGAACACTGAAGCTTTCTTT. Translated: CASTGTLNTEAFF.